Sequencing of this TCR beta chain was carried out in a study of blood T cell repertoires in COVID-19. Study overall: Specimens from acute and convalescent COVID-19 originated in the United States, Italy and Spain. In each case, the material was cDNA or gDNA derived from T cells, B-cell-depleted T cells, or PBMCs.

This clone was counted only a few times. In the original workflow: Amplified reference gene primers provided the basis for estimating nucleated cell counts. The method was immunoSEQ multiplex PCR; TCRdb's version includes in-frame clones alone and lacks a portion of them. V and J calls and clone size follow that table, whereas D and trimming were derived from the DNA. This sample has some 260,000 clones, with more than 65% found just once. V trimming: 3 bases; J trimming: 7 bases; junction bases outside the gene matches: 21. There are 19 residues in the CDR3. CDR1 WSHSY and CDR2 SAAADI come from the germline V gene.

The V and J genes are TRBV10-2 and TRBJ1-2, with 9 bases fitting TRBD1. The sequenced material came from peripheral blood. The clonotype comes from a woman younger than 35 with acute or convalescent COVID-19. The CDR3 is CASSDSRTGGTGKRFGYTF. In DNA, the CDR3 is TGCGCCAGCAGTGACTCCAGAACAGGGGGGACAGGGAAACGATTTGGCTACACCTTC.